These 11 T cell receptor beta chains originate from one sample sequenced in a study of cytomegalovirus exposure and HLA in healthy donors. PCR primers comprised 60 Vbeta and 13 Jbeta primers. The data were produced by immunoSEQ multiplex PCR, yet TCRdb's version contains in-frame clones alone and is incomplete. This table holds 120,000 or so clones, about 86% found once. Material: PBMCs. Source of these receptors: a middle-aged man in good health and CMV-seronegative.

The chain links TRBV7-8 to TRBJ1-2, with 12 bases lining up with TRBD1. This CDR3 has 18 residues. Germline values: CDR1 SGHVS, CDR2 FQNEAQ. Trimming cost V 5 bases and J 7 bases; bases outside gene matches: 17. CDR3: CASSASAPGTGGLGGYTF. The CDR3 DNA reads TGTGCCAGCAGCGCCTCTGCCCCCGGGACAGGGGGCCTTGGTGGCTACACCTTC.

This clone appeared a single time. The CDR3 loop is CASRYVADYSNQPQHF. The CDR3 DNA reads TGTGCCAGTAGATACGTGGCCGACTATAGCAATCAGCCCCAGCATTTT. The V call is TRBV19, the J call TRBJ1-5; D remains unclear. CDR1 and CDR2 (germline): LNHDA, SQIVND (reference sequence). Trimming took off 6 bases at V and 0 bases at J, with 15 bases between the two ends. This CDR3 is 16 amino acids long.

CDR3 sequence: CASSSGGGTGSYGYTF. The CDR3 DNA reads as TGTGCCAGCAGCTCGGGGGGGGGCACGGGGTCCTATGGCTACACCTTC. This chain joins TRBV7-9 and TRBJ1-2; a possible D gene is TRBD1 (6 bases). V was trimmed by 4 bases and J by 4 bases, leaving 19 bases between them. The CDR3 has 16 amino acids. Germline V lookup: CDR1 SEHNR, CDR2 FQNEAQ (reference sequence).

V is TRBV28 and J is TRBJ2-3; the D gene is possibly TRBD2 (5 bases). The CDR3 runs 16 residues. V was trimmed by 7 bases and J by 2 bases, leaving 19 bases between them. Looked up from germline, CDR1 is MDHEN and CDR2 is SYDVKM. CDR3 sequence: CASTIVRGAVTDTQYF. The DNA of the CDR3 is TGTGCCAGCACCATCGTCCGGGGAGCGGTCACAGATACGCAGTATTTT.

V and J are TRBV5-1 and TRBJ1-1; possible D gene TRBD1, 5 bases. Trimming left V 1 base short and J 0 bases short, with 7 bases between. CDR1 and CDR2 from the germline V gene are SGHRS and YFSETQ. The CDR3 has 14 amino acids. The CDR3 nucleotides are TGCGCCAGCAGCTTGCGGACAATGAACACTGAAGCTTTCTTT. This encodes CASSLRTMNTEAFF.

This sequence joins TRBV5-1 and TRBJ2-7; TRBD1 might be the D (5 bases). The CDR3 covers 17 residues. From germline, CDR1 is SGHRS and CDR2 YFSETQ. V lost 1 base and J lost 1, with 18 bases in between. The chain's CDR3 is CASSLLSPRQGSYEQYF. CDR3 DNA: TGCGCCAGCAGCTTGTTATCCCCCCGGCAGGGATCCTACGAGCAGTACTTC.

The V gene is TRBV25-1, the J gene TRBJ2-3; D possibly corresponds to TRBD2 (6 bases). This CDR3 contains 15 residues. From germline, CDR1 is MGHDK and CDR2 SYGVNS. Trimming left V 6 bases short and J 6 bases short, with 19 bases between. CDR3 residues: CASSPGVSGWDTQYF. The CDR3 bases are TGTGCCAGCAGCCCGGGGGTATCGGGTTGGGATACGCAGTATTTT.

The V call is TRBV6-6, the J call TRBJ2-7; possible D gene TRBD1, 6 bases. V was shortened by 0 bases and J by 2 bases, with 14 bases between the two germline ends. The germline V gene encodes CDR1 MNHNY and CDR2 SVGAGI (reference sequence). CDR3 length: 16 amino acids. This CDR3 is CASSYSRPGTTYEQYF. The CDR3, as DNA: TGTGCCAGCAGTTACTCGCGTCCGGGGACAACCTACGAGCAGTACTTC.

This sequence joins TRBV7-7 and TRBJ2-5, with 8 bases that match TRBD1. Losses at the gene ends were 5 bases for V and 2 bases for J; bases not matched to a gene: 7. CDR1 and CDR2 (germline): SSHAT, FNYEAQ (reference sequence). The CDR3 is 15 amino acids. CDR3 amino acids: CASSPRTGTQETQYF. CDR3 DNA sequence: TGTGCCAGCAGCCCTAGGACAGGGACTCAAGAGACCCAGTACTTC.

This chain uses TRBV29-1 with TRBJ1-1, with 8 positions matching TRBD1. There are 16 residues in the CDR3. Germline V gene data show CDR1 as SQVTM and CDR2 as ANQGSEA. J was trimmed by 4 bases and V by 5 bases; bases with no gene match: 15. The CDR3 DNA reads as TGCAGCGTTAGGAGGACAGGGATGGCCAGTCGCACTGAAGCTTTCTTT. Translation gives CSVRRTGMASRTEAFF.

V gene TRBV27 combines with J gene TRBJ2-1, with 16 bases that match TRBD2. The V and J ends lost 6 bases and 0 bases, in that order; junction bases with no gene match: 5. This CDR3 has 18 residues. Germline-derived CDR1 and CDR2 are MNHEY and SMNVEV (reference sequence). CDR3 sequence reads: CASRLGLAGGPSYNEQFF. CDR3 bases: TGTGCCAGCAGGCTGGGACTAGCGGGGGGGCCCTCCTACAATGAGCAGTTCTTC.